Reported below is one T cell receptor delta chain. TCRdb applied CATT to the RT-PCR reads for clone calling. The sample contains 1,500 to 2,000 delta-chain clones, around 18% of which appear only once. Looked up from germline, CDR1 is GEAIGNYY and CDR2 is EKD. Trimming took 3 bases from V and 0 from J; bases not matched to a gene: 25. The CDR3 loop spans 23 amino acids. The entry originates in a study of gamma-delta T cells after stem cell transplantation. This chain joins TRDV2 and TRDJ1, with 12 bases matching TRDD3. Sequenced sample: gamma-delta T cells. This clonotype originated in a human donor. It is not recorded whose cells these are; they may come from a transplant donor. The CDR3 DNA sequence: TGTGCCTGTGACTTGATGTCGGCGGGGCTGGGGGATACGCTGATTCAACACACCGATAAACTCATCTTT. Its translation: CACDLMSAGLGDTLIQHTDKLIF.